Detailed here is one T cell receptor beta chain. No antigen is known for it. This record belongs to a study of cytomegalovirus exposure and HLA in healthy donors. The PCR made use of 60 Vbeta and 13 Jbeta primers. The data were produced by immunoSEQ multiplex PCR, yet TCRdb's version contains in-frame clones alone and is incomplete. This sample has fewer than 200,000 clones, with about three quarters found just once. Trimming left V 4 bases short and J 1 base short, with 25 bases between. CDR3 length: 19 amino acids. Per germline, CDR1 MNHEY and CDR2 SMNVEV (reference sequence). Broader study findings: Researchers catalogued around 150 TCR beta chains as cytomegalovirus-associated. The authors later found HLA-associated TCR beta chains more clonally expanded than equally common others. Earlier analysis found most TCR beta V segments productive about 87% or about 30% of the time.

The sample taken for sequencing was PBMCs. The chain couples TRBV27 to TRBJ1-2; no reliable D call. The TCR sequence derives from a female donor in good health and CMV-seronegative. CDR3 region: CASSSNPTIRGLFNYGYTF. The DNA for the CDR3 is TGTGCCAGCAGTTCGAACCCTACAATTAGAGGCCTATTTAACTATGGCTACACCTTC.